This TCR beta chain is from a study of T cells in tuberculosis. As for the study in general: In South Africa, adults with active tuberculosis were compared with IGRA-negative and latently infected IGRA-positive adolescents.

Profiled with immunoSEQ multiplex PCR; TCRdb holds only in-frame clones, not every one. The sample yields tens of thousands of clones, around 92% seen once. The length of the CDR3 is 13 residues. Looked up from germline, CDR1 is SGHAT and CDR2 is FQNNGV. Trimming left V 5 bases short and J 3 bases short, with 11 bases between. The sequence was collected from a donor aged 5 to 30 with latent tuberculosis or without tuberculosis infection. Some clones in this sample may be carry-over from other donors' samples. This chain links TRBV11-2 with TRBJ2-7, with D perhaps TRBD2 (6 bases). The sample taken for sequencing was PBMCs. DNA for the CDR3: TGTGCCAGCAGCCCAACGACTAGCTACGAGCAGTACTTC. It encodes CASSPTTSYEQYF.